This entry features one T cell receptor (beta chain) sequence. The data derive from a study of shared clonotypes between healthy human individuals. The CDR3 length is 20 residues. V was pared by 4 bases and J by 4 bases, with 31 bases between. The germline CDR1 and CDR2 sequences are MNHNS and SASEGT. Profiled with immunoSEQ multiplex PCR; TCRdb holds only in-frame clones, not every one. The repertoire holds fewer than 3 million clones, with roughly 90% as singletons. The source of this sequence is a man between 18 and 29 years old in good health. Some clones in this sample may be carry-over from other donors' samples. Sequenced input: naive CD4+ T cells from PBMCs. Subset denoted: CD45RA+ positively selected. The chain joins TRBV6-1 to TRBJ1-1, with D perhaps matching TRBD1 (6 bases). CDR3 bases: TGTGCCAGCAGTGGAGGGGGACAATCCAGGGCAAACCTGGGGGGCACTGAAGCTTTCTTT. It yields the protein CASSGGGQSRANLGGTEAFF.